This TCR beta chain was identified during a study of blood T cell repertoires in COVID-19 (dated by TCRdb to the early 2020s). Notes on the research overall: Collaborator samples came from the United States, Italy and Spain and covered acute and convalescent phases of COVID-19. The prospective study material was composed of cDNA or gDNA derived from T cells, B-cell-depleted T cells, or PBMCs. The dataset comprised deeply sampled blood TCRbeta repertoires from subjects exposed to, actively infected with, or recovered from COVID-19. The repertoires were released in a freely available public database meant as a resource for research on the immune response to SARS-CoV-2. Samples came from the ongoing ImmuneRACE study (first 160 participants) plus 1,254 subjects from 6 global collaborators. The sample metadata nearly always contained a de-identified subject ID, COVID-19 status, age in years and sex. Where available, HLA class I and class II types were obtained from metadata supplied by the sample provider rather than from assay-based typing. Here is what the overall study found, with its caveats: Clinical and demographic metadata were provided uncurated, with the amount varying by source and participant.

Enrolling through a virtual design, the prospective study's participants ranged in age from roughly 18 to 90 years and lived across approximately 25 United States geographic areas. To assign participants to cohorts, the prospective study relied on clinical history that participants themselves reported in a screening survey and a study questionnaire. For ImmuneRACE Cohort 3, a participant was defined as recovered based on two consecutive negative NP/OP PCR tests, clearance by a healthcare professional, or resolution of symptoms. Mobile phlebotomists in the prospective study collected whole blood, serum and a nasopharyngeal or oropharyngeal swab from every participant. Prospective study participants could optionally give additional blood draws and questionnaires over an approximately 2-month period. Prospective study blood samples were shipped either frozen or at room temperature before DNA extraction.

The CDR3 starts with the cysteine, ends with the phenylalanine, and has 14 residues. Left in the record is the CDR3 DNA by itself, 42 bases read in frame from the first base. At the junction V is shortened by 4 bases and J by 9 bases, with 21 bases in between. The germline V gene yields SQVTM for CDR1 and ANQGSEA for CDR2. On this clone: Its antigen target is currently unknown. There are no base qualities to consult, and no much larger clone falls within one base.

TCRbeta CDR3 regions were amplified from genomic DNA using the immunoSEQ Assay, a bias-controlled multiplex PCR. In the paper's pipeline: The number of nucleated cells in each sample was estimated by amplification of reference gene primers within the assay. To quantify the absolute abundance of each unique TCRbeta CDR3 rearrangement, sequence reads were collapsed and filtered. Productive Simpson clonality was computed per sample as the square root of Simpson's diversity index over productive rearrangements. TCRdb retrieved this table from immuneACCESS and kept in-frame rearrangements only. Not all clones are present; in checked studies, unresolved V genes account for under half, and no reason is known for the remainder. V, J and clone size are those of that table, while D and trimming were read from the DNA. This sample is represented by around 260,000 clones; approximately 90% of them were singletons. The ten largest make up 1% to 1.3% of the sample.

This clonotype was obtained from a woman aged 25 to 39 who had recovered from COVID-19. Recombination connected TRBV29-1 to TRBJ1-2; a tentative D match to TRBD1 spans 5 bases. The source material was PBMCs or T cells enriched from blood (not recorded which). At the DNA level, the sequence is TGCAGCGTTGCCGAAGGACAAGGGGAAAGGAGCTACACCTTC. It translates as CSVAEGQGERSYTF.